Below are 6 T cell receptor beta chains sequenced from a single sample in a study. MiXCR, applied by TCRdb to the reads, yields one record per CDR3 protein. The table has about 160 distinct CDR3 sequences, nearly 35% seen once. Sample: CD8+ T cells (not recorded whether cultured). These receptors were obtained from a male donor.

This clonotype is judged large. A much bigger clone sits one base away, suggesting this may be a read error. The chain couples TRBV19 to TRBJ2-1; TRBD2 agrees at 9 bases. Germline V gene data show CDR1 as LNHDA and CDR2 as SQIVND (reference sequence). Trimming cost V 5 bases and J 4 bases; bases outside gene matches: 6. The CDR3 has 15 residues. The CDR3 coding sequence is TGTGCCAGTAGTGCGCTAGCGGGGCGTTACAATGAGCAGTTCTTC. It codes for CASSALAGRYNEQFF.

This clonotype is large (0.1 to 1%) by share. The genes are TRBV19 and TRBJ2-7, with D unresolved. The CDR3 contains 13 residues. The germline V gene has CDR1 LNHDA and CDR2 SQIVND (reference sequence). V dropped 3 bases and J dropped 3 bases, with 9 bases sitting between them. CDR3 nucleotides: TGTGCCAGTAGTATCCGGTCTCACTACGAGCAGTACTTC. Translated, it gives CASSIRSHYEQYF.

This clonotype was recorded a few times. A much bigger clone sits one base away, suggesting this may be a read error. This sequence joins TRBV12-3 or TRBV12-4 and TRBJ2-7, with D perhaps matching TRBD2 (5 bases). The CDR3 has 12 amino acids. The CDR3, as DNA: TGTGCCAGCATGGGCGGACTCTACGGGCAGTACTTC. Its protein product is CASMGGLYGQYF.

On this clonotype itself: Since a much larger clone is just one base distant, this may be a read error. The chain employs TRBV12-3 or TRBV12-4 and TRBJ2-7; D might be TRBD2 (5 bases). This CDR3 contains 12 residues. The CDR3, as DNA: TGTGCCAGCATGGGCGGACTCTACGAGCGGTACTTC. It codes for CASMGGLYERYF.

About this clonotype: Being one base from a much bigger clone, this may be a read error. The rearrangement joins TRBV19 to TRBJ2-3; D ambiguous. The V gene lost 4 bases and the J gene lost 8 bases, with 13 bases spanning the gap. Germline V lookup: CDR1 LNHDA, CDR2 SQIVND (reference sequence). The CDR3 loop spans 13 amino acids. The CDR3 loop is CASSTHGAVTQYF. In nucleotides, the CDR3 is TGTGCCAGTAGTACGCACGGCGCGGTTACGCAGTATTTT.

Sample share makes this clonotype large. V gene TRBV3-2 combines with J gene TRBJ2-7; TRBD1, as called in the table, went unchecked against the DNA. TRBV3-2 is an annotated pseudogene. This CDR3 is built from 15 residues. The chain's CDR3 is CASSLRTGPGYEQYF. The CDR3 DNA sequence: TGTGCCAGCAGCCTCCGGACAGGGCCCGGCTACGAGCAGTACTTC.